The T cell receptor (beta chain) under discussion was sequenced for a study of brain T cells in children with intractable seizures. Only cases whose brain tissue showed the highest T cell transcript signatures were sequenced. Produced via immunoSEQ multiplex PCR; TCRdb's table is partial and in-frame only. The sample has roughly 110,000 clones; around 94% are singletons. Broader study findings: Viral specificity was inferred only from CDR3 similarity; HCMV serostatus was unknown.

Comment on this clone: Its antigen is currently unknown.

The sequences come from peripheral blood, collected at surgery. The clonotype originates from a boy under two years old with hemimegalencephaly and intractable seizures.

The CDR3 DNA follows: TGTGCCAGCAGCGCGAGTGGCCGTATGACCTACGAGCAGTACTTC. Translating gives CASSASGRMTYEQYF. V and J are TRBV5-8 and TRBJ2-7; D ambiguous. V lost 4 bases to trimming and J lost 2 bases, with 16 bases between them. Germline CDR1 SGHTS, CDR2 YDEGEE. This CDR3 contains 15 residues.